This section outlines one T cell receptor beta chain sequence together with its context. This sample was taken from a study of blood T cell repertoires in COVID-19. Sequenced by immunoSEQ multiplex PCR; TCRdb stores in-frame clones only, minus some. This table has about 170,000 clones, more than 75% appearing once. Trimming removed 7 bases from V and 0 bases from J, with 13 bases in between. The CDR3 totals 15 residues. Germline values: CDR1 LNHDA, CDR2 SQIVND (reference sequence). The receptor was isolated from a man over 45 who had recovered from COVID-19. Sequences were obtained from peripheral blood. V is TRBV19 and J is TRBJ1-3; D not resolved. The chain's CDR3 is CASTEQSYSGNTIYF. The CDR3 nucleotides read TGTGCCAGTACCGAACAGAGTTACTCTGGAAACACCATATATTTT. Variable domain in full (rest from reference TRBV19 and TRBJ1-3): DGGITQSPKYLFRKEGQNVTLSCEQNLNHDAMYWYRQDPGQGLRLIYYSQIVNDFQKGDIAEGYSVSREKKESFPLTVTSAQKNPTAFYLCASTEQSYSGNTIYFGEGSWLTVV.